These 30 T cell receptor beta chains were sequenced from one sample in a study of blood T cell repertoires in COVID-19. Using immunoSEQ multiplex PCR, the repertoire was profiled, and TCRdb retains in-frame clones only, with some absent. The table lists roughly 90,000 clones, about 89% of them singletons, with around 2.8% in the top ten. The source material was peripheral blood. Every receptor here comes from a man aged 50-59 years with COVID-19, enrolled during active disease.

This clone showed up just a few times. The rearrangement uses TRBV25-1 and TRBJ2-4; 8 bases line up with TRBD2. This CDR3 contains 15 residues. J was trimmed by 5 bases and V by 3 bases; bases with no gene match: 6. CDR1 is MGHDK and CDR2 is SYGVNS in the germline V gene. The CDR3 DNA reads TGTGCCAGCAGTGAGACGGGGGGGGCAGAAAACATTCAGTACTTC. Its protein is CASSETGGAENIQYF.

V is TRBV7-2 and J is TRBJ1-1; TRBD1 matches 7 bases. V lost 5 bases, J lost 0 bases, and 9 bases stayed unmatched. Germline V gives CDR1 SGHTA, CDR2 FQGNSA. The CDR3 runs 16 residues. DNA of the CDR3: TGTGCCAGCAGCCCTAGAGGGGACAGTTTGAACACTGAAGCTTTCTTT. It is translated as CASSPRGDSLNTEAFF.

The chain joins TRBV4-3 to TRBJ2-1, with 13 bases that match TRBD2. In germline, CDR1 is LGHNA, CDR2 YSLEER. V trimming: 4 bases; J trimming: 0 bases; junction bases outside the gene matches: 3. This CDR3 has 17 residues. The CDR3 sequence is CASSLGLAGVSYNEQFF. CDR3 nucleotides: TGCGCCAGCAGCCTCGGACTAGCGGGGGTCTCCTACAATGAGCAGTTCTTC.

The J gene is TRBJ1-1, the V gene TRBV7-9, with TRBD1 matching 8 bases. The CDR3 has 16 residues. Germline V gives CDR1 SEHNR, CDR2 FQNEAQ (reference sequence). V dropped 6 bases and J dropped 2; count of bases not matched to a gene: 11. The CDR3 protein is CASRPGQGAGNTEAFF. CDR3 nucleotide sequence: TGTGCCAGCAGGCCGGGGCAGGGGGCGGGAAACACTGAAGCTTTCTTT.

This clone has a handful of counts. This sequence joins TRBV5-1 and TRBJ1-1; the D gene is possibly TRBD1 (5 bases). The CDR3 is 16 residues long. V lost 1 base to trimming and J lost 1 base, with 14 bases between them. Germline CDR1 SGHRS, CDR2 YFSETQ. The CDR3 here is CASSLRQGARNTEAFF. The CDR3 region has the DNA TGCGCCAGCAGCTTGCGGCAGGGCGCGAGGAACACTGAAGCTTTCTTT.

CDR3 region: CASSSQGGVAAEQFF. CDR3 sequence (DNA): TGTGCCAGCAGCTCCCAGGGTGGAGTAGCGGCCGAGCAGTTCTTC. V is TRBV7-6 and J is TRBJ2-1, with D possibly being TRBD2 (6 bases). Germline V gene sequence: CDR1 SGHVS, CDR2 FNYEAQ. CDR3 length equals 15 residues. Trimming cost V 4 bases and J 10 bases, with 20 bases left between them. The full variable domain, its missing parts supplied by reference TRBV7-6 and TRBJ2-1, is GAGVSQSPRYKVTKRGQDVALRCDPISGHVSLYWYRQALGQGPEFLTYFNYEAQQDKSGLPNDRFSAERPEGSISTLTIQRTEQRDSAMYRCASSSQGGVAAEQFFGPGTRLTVL.

The genes are TRBV4-1 and TRBJ2-7, with TRBD1 matching 7 bases. CDR3 length: 15 residues. V shed 4 bases and J 1 base; nucleotides not matched to a gene: 7. CDR1 and CDR2 (germline): MGHRA, YSYEKL. The CDR3 nucleotides read TGCGCCAGCAGCCCCTTCGGGACAGAGTCCTACGAGCAGTACTTC. It codes for CASSPFGTESYEQYF.

The J gene is TRBJ1-1, the V gene TRBV18, with D possibly TRBD1 on 5 matching bases. The CDR3 is made up of 14 amino acids. The germline V gene encodes CDR1 KGHSH and CDR2 LQKENI. Trimming cost V 10 bases and J 5 bases, with 20 bases left between them. The CDR3 DNA reads TGTGCCACCTATAAAGGGGCGCTTAGAACTGAAGCTTTCTTT. Amino acid sequence: CATYKGALRTEAFF. The variable domain in full, with the rest retrieved from reference TRBV18 and TRBJ1-1, is NAGVMQNPRHLVRRRGQEARLRCSPMKGHSHVYWYRQLPEEGLKFMVYLQKENIIDESGMPKERFSAEFPKEGPSILRIQQVVRGDSAAYFCATYKGALRTEAFFGQGTRLTVV.

The chain is built from TRBV4-2 and TRBJ1-5, with no clear D. Germline V CDR1 and CDR2: LGHNA, YNFKEQ. The CDR3 is made up of 17 amino acids. V was pared by 0 bases and J by 4 bases, with 16 bases between. CDR3 in amino acids: CASSQDDTGNLNQPQHF. As DNA, the CDR3 is TGTGCCAGCAGCCAAGATGACACCGGTAACCTAAATCAGCCCCAGCATTTT.

The chain uses TRBV10-3 and TRBJ1-1, with TRBD1 as a possible D gene (6 bases). The CDR3 runs to 14 residues. The V end was cut by 2 bases, the J end by 1 base, with 8 bases between. Germline assignment: CDR1 ENHRY and CDR2 SYGVKD. CDR3: CAISENRENTEAFF. CDR3 coding DNA: TGTGCCATCAGTGAGAACAGGGAGAACACTGAAGCTTTCTTT.

CDR3 in amino acids: CASSSGQGNTGELFF. DNA of the CDR3: TGTGCCAGCAGCTCTGGACAGGGGAACACCGGGGAGCTGTTTTTT. The rearrangement uses TRBV7-9 and TRBJ2-2, with 8 bases lining up with TRBD1. The CDR3 consists of 15 residues. Germline CDR1 and CDR2: SEHNR and FQNEAQ (reference sequence). V was pared by 4 bases and J by 1 base, with 2 bases of the junction left unmatched. The full variable domain, rest sourced from reference TRBV7-9 and TRBJ2-2, is DTGVSQNPRHKITKRGQNVTFRCDPISEHNRLYWYRQTLGQGPEFLTYFQNEAQLEKSRLLSDRFSAERPKGSFSTLEIQRTEQGDSAMYLCASSSGQGNTGELFFGEGSRLTVL.

V usage is TRBV3-1 (or the pseudogene TRBV3-2) and J usage is TRBJ2-3, with 9 nucleotides matching TRBD2. The CDR3 spans 17 residues. The trim removed 0 bases at V and 4 bases at J, leaving 8 bases unmatched. CDR1 LGHDT and CDR2 YNNKEL come from the germline V gene (reference sequence). The CDR3 spells CASSQDFGRGGADTQYF. CDR3 nucleotide sequence: TGTGCCAGCAGCCAAGATTTCGGGCGGGGGGGCGCAGATACGCAGTATTTT.

This chain connects TRBV11-1 to TRBJ2-2, with 7 positions matching TRBD1. CDR3 size: 16 residues. Trimming took 5 bases from V and 4 from J; bases not matched to a gene: 10. Germline CDR1 and CDR2: SGHAT and FQDESV (reference sequence). The CDR3 DNA sequence: TGTGCCAGCAGCCAGGTCTTTGGGACAGTCACCGGGGAGCTGTTTTTT. Translation gives CASSQVFGTVTGELFF.

The CDR3 loop reads CASSRSSYEQYF. CDR3 sequence (DNA): TGTGCCAGCAGCCGGAGCTCCTACGAGCAGTACTTC. This chain links TRBV7-2 with TRBJ2-7; no firm D call. Germline CDR1 SGHTA, CDR2 FQGNSA. Trimming left V 5 bases short and J 0 bases short, with 5 bases between. The CDR3 extends over 12 amino acids.

This clone has only a few counts. The rearrangement uses TRBV3-1 (or the pseudogene TRBV3-2) and TRBJ2-7; TRBD2 agrees at 7 bases. The CDR3 consists of 14 residues. Trimming cost V 4 bases and J 2 bases; bases outside gene matches: 5. The germline V gene has CDR1 LGHDT and CDR2 YNNKEL (reference sequence). CDR3 coding DNA: TGTGCCAGCAGCCCGAGCGGGGCCACCTACGAGCAGTACTTC. This sequence encodes CASSPSGATYEQYF.

The DNA of the CDR3 is TGTGCCAGCAGCCCCTGGGGGCGGAGGCCCCCCAATGAAAAACTGTTTTTT. It encodes CASSPWGRRPPNEKLFF. The rearrangement uses TRBV7-6 and TRBJ1-4, with a weak D call TRBD1 (6 bases). This CDR3 spans 17 amino acids. Per the germline V gene, CDR1 is SGHVS and CDR2 is FNYEAQ. Trimming removed 5 bases at V and 5 bases at J, with 21 bases between.

The CDR3 bases are TGTGCCAGCAGTACATCGGGGCGGGGGGCCTTCAATGAGCAGTTCTTC. Amino acids: CASSTSGRGAFNEQFF. The genes are TRBV28 and TRBJ2-1; 8 bases fit TRBD2. The CDR3 is made up of 16 amino acids. The trim removed 5 bases at V and 6 bases at J, leaving 12 bases unmatched. Germline values: CDR1 MDHEN, CDR2 SYDVKM.

CDR3 amino acids: CASSESGGRLNSGNTIYF. CDR3 coding DNA: TGTGCCAGCAGTGAATCTGGTGGCAGGTTAAACTCTGGAAACACCATATATTTT. The chain recombines TRBV2 with TRBJ1-3, with unresolved D. Deletions cut 2 bases from V and 0 bases from J, with 17 bases between. Looked up from germline, CDR1 is SNHLY and CDR2 is FYNNEI. This CDR3 is built from 18 residues.

The chain joins TRBV7-9 to TRBJ2-2; 9 bases are shared with TRBD2. Losses at the gene ends were 4 bases for V and 4 bases for J; bases not matched to a gene: 4. This CDR3 region has 15 residues. CDR1 and CDR2 (germline): SEHNR, FQNEAQ (reference sequence). CDR3 amino acids: CASSYSGGVTGELFF. As DNA, the CDR3 is TGTGCCAGCAGCTATAGCGGGGGAGTCACCGGGGAGCTGTTTTTT.

This chain connects TRBV30 to TRBJ2-2; 9 bases line up with TRBD1. With V trimmed by 4 bases and J by 5 bases, 11 bases remained unmatched. Looked up from germline, CDR1 is GTSNPN and CDR2 is SVGIG (reference sequence). There are 16 residues in the CDR3. CDR3 loop: CAWTPAGTGHTGELFF. The DNA of the CDR3 is TGTGCCTGGACTCCTGCCGGGACAGGGCATACCGGGGAGCTGTTTTTT.

The chain uses TRBV2 and TRBJ2-7; 7 nucleotides line up with TRBD2. The J segment lost 7 bases and the V segment lost 5 bases, leaving 8 bases of the junction unmatched. The CDR3 consists of 13 residues. Looked up from germline, CDR1 is SNHLY and CDR2 is FYNNEI. CDR3 DNA: TGTGCCAGCAGTCGGGGGGAGGACTGGGAGCAGTACTTC. Translated, it gives CASSRGEDWEQYF.

The CDR3 DNA is TGTGCCAGCAGCCCTCGGGGTGGCGGATCCTATGGCTACACCTTC. Amino acids: CASSPRGGGSYGYTF. This rearrangement joins TRBV9 to TRBJ1-2; D gene uncertain. The ends were cut back, 4 bases at V and 4 bases at J, with 17 bases in the middle. CDR3 length equals 15 residues. Germline V gene sequence: CDR1 SGDLS, CDR2 YYNGEE.

The chain has TRBV6-2 or TRBV6-3 and TRBJ1-5; TRBD1 is a possible D gene (6 bases). Trimming stripped 2 bases from V and 7 bases from J, with 18 bases between. CDR3 length: 16 residues. In germline, CDR1 is MNHEY, CDR2 SVGEGT. In DNA, the CDR3 is TGTGCCAGCAGTTACCATGCTACAGGGAACGGGCAGCCCCAGCATTTT. Protein: CASSYHATGNGQPQHF.

By share, this clone ranks as medium-sized (0.01 to 0.1%). The J gene is TRBJ1-5, the V gene TRBV4-3; TRBD1 aligns across 10 bases. From germline, CDR1 is LGHNA and CDR2 YSLEER. V gave up 3 bases and J gave up 6 bases; unmatched junction bases: 5. The CDR3 consists of 15 residues. The chain's CDR3 is CASSQGTGESQPQHF. In DNA, the CDR3 is TGCGCCAGCAGCCAGGGGACAGGGGAGAGTCAGCCCCAGCATTTT.

This sequence joins TRBV5-5 and TRBJ1-5; weak D call: TRBD1 (5 bases). The length of the CDR3 is 18 residues. V shed 4 bases and J shed 0 bases, with 20 bases lying between them. The V gene's germline CDR1 is SGHKS and CDR2 YYEKEE (reference sequence). The CDR3 sequence is CASSPLTERQNSNQPQHF. The CDR3 coding sequence is TGTGCCAGCAGCCCCTTAACAGAGAGACAGAATAGCAATCAGCCCCAGCATTTT.

This clone was found once. CDR3 sequence (DNA): TGTGCCAGCAGTGAAGAAGACAGGGGGTACTCCTATAATTCACCCCTCCACTTT. Encoded protein: CASSEEDRGYSYNSPLHF. This chain links TRBV6-1 with TRBJ1-6, with 9 bases fitting TRBD1. Germline CDR1 and CDR2: MNHNS and SASEGT. V shed 1 base and J 0 bases; nucleotides not matched to a gene: 4. The CDR3 has 18 amino acids.

The chain uses TRBV2 and TRBJ2-5, with 9 bases that match TRBD2. Per the germline V gene, CDR1 is SNHLY and CDR2 is FYNNEI. The length of the CDR3 is 16 residues. Trimming removed 4 bases from V and 4 bases from J; junction bases left unmatched: 10. This CDR3 is CASSGRGSGGTETQYF. CDR3 nucleotides: TGTGCCAGCAGTGGACGGGGGAGCGGGGGGACAGAGACCCAGTACTTC.

This clone was picked up one time. This chain joins TRBV24-1 and TRBJ1-2; 9 nucleotides match TRBD1. Looked up from germline, CDR1 is KGHDR and CDR2 is SFDVKD. The junction had 7 bases not matched to a gene; V was cut back by 4 bases and J by 5 bases. CDR3 length: 15 amino acids. CDR3 residues: CATSEPGTGNYGYTF. Here the CDR3 DNA reads TGTGCCACCAGTGAGCCCGGGACAGGGAATTATGGCTACACCTTC.

The rearrangement uses TRBV7-6 and TRBJ2-2; 7 positions agree with TRBD1. The V and J ends lost 5 bases and 4 bases, in that order; junction bases with no gene match: 7. Germline V gene sequence: CDR1 SGHVS, CDR2 FNYEAQ. The CDR3 is made up of 15 amino acids. The CDR3 DNA reads TGTGCCAGCAGCCTCCGACAGGGATCCACCGGGGAGCTGTTTTTT. Residues: CASSLRQGSTGELFF. Looking up the rest from reference TRBV7-6 and TRBJ2-2 gives the full variable domain: GAGVSQSPRYKVTKRGQDVALRCDPISGHVSLYWYRQALGQGPEFLTYFNYEAQQDKSGLPNDRFSAERPEGSISTLTIQRTEQRDSAMYRCASSLRQGSTGELFFGEGSRLTVL.

The chain has TRBV29-1 and TRBJ1-2, with 10 bases that match TRBD1. The CDR3 is 14 amino acids. Germline V gene lookup returns CDR1 SQVTM and CDR2 ANQGSEA. J gave up 3 bases and V 5 bases, and 6 bases lay outside the gene matches. The CDR3 DNA reads TGCAGCGTTACGGGGACAGGGGTCGACTATGGCTACACCTTC. This encodes CSVTGTGVDYGYTF.